Listed below are T cell receptor beta chains from one sample, sequenced in a study of blood T cell repertoires in COVID-19. Generated by immunoSEQ multiplex PCR, the TCRdb table keeps only in-frame clones and is missing some. The repertoire holds fewer than 250,000 clones, with around four fifths as singletons. The sample consisted of peripheral blood. The source is a man aged 45-65 years with active or convalescent COVID-19. Each CDR3 is given with its conserved first and last residue. Each record gives: CDR3 DNA, CDR3 protein, D gene, clone size, V gene, J gene. D genes are given only for firm matches. Clone size is shown for a subset of rows, as once, few, many or a class of expanded clone.

cdr3_nt: TGTGCCAGCAGCAGGACTAGCGACTACAATGAGCAGTTCTTC
cdr3_aa: CASSRTSDYNEQFF
d_call: TRBD2
clone_size: NA
v_call: TRBV28
j_call: TRBJ2-1

cdr3_nt: TGTGCCAGCAGCTCTTCGGGACTCGGGGCTTGGGGAGAGACCCAGTACTTC
cdr3_aa: CASSSSGLGAWGETQYF
d_call: NA
clone_size: NA
v_call: TRBV7-2
j_call: TRBJ2-5

cdr3_nt: TGTGCCAGCAGCGCGTCCGGGACAGGGAACAATGAGCAGTTCTTC
cdr3_aa: CASSASGTGNNEQFF
d_call: TRBD1
clone_size: NA
v_call: TRBV9
j_call: TRBJ2-1

cdr3_nt: TGTGCCAGCAGTTACTCGTGGGGCCTCAATACGCAGTATTTT
cdr3_aa: CASSYSWGLNTQYF
d_call: NA
clone_size: few
v_call: TRBV6-5
j_call: TRBJ2-3

cdr3_nt: TGTGCCAGCAGTGAAGTTTTTGGGGGACAGGGGTCCTACACCTTC
cdr3_aa: CASSEVFGGQGSYTF
d_call: TRBD1
clone_size: NA
v_call: TRBV2
j_call: TRBJ1-2

cdr3_nt: TGTGCCAGCAGCTTAGACTCCGGGACAGGTGTGGAAGCTTTCTTT
cdr3_aa: CASSLDSGTGVEAFF
d_call: TRBD1
clone_size: NA
v_call: TRBV7-2
j_call: TRBJ1-1

cdr3_nt: TGTGCCAGCAGCTTCCGGGGGACTAGCGGGAGCTACGAGCAGTACTTC
cdr3_aa: CASSFRGTSGSYEQYF
d_call: TRBD2
clone_size: NA
v_call: TRBV7-8
j_call: TRBJ2-7

cdr3_nt: TGTGCCAGCAGCTTAATGGGACAGGGTATTTCACCCCTCCACTTT
cdr3_aa: CASSLMGQGISPLHF
d_call: TRBD1
clone_size: NA
v_call: TRBV5-4
j_call: TRBJ1-6

cdr3_nt: TGTGCCAGCATTAGGGGTGGCGGGGCCGGGGAGCTGTTTTTT
cdr3_aa: CASIRGGGAGELFF
d_call: NA
clone_size: NA
v_call: TRBV28
j_call: TRBJ2-2

cdr3_nt: TGTGCCAGAGGGCGGAACACCGGGGAGCTGTTTTTT
cdr3_aa: CARGRNTGELFF
d_call: NA
clone_size: once
v_call: TRBV24-1
j_call: TRBJ2-2

cdr3_nt: TGTGCCAGCTCCGCCCGACAGGGTGATCAACTGTTTTTT
cdr3_aa: CASSARQGDQLFF
d_call: TRBD1
clone_size: few
v_call: TRBV18
j_call: TRBJ1-4

cdr3_nt: TGTGCCAGCAGTTTTCCCGACATAACGTCCAATCAGCCCCAGCATTTT
cdr3_aa: CASSFPDITSNQPQHF
d_call: NA
clone_size: NA
v_call: TRBV28
j_call: TRBJ1-5

cdr3_nt: TGTGCCAGCAGTCCGGACATCACAGATACGCAGTATTTT
cdr3_aa: CASSPDITDTQYF
d_call: NA
clone_size: NA
v_call: TRBV7-9
j_call: TRBJ2-3

cdr3_nt: TGCGCCAGCGGGACTAGCGGCTACGAGCAGTACTTC
cdr3_aa: CASGTSGYEQYF
d_call: TRBD2
clone_size: few
v_call: TRBV5-1
j_call: TRBJ2-7

cdr3_nt: TGTGCCAGCAGTCTCGGACAGGGGACGCAAAAACTGTTTTTT
cdr3_aa: CASSLGQGTQKLFF
d_call: TRBD1
clone_size: NA
v_call: TRBV6-1
j_call: TRBJ1-4

cdr3_nt: TGTGCCAGCAGGCAGGACGGGAATAGCAATCAGCCCCAGCATTTT
cdr3_aa: CASRQDGNSNQPQHF
d_call: NA
clone_size: NA
v_call: TRBV6-6
j_call: TRBJ1-5

cdr3_nt: TGTGCCAGCAGGCAAGGAGGTATGAACACTGAAGCTTTCTTT
cdr3_aa: CASRQGGMNTEAFF
d_call: NA
clone_size: few
v_call: TRBV3-1/TRBV3-2
j_call: TRBJ1-1

cdr3_nt: TGTGCCAGCAGCGTTCAGACTAGCCCCCTACGGGTAGATGAGCAGTTCTTC
cdr3_aa: CASSVQTSPLRVDEQFF
d_call: TRBD2
clone_size: NA
v_call: TRBV7-9
j_call: TRBJ2-1